Relative to its sample, the clone carrying this T cell receptor (beta chain) is medium-sized. Its antigen remains unknown. This sample was taken from a study of CD8 T cells in ankylosing spondylitis. CDR1 SGHTA and CDR2 FQGNSA come from the germline V gene. The CDR3 has 14 amino acids. V shed 2 bases, J shed 2 bases, and the junction held 1 base outside the gene matches. From the 5' RACE reads, TCRdb called clonotypes with MiXCR, one entry per CDR3 protein. This table has 150,000 to 200,000 distinct CDR3 sequences, 30% to 35% appearing once. Study-wide results and limits: Before this, some motif variants had been reported in reactive arthritis synovial fluid and blood. A TCR beta motif of eight highly homologous variants appeared characteristic of ankylosing spondylitis blood. Reportedly, matched ankylosing spondylitis synovial fluid was significantly enriched for disease-linked clones.

V gene TRBV7-2 combines with J gene TRBJ2-5, with TRBD1 identical over 8 bases. Sequencing used synovial fluid, either unsorted or a sorted T cell fraction (not recorded which). This receptor was obtained from a male donor with ankylosing spondylitis. The CDR3 bases are TGTGCCAGCAGCTTAAACAGGGGGCAAGAGACCCAGTACTTC. Amino acid sequence: CASSLNRGQETQYF.